One sample yielded the 4 T cell receptor beta chains listed below, sequenced in a study of blood T cells in healthy people across ages. The second PCR ran about 6 to 12 cycles with a sample-barcoded 5' primer and J-beta primers. TCRdb redid the calling of the 5' RACE reads with MiXCR, one entry per CDR3 protein. The profile shows about 1.6 million distinct CDR3 sequences, almost 35% of them singletons. The sequenced material came from blood. These receptors were collected from a woman aged 25 to 39 in good health.

V gene TRBV24-1 combines with J gene TRBJ2-1; perhaps TRBD2 as D (5 bases). Germline CDR1 is KGHDR and CDR2 is SFDVKD. Trimming pared 6 bases from V and 8 bases from J, leaving 13 bases between. This CDR3 has 13 amino acids. CDR3 in DNA: TGTGCCACCAGTCCGACGGGAACGGATGAGCAGTTCTTC. This sequence encodes CATSPTGTDEQFF.

The chain joins TRBV10-3 to TRBJ2-1; a possible D gene is TRBD2 (6 bases). The V end lost 3 bases, the J end lost 6 bases, and 21 bases lay between the germline ends. The CDR3 runs 17 residues. Germline V gene sequence: CDR1 ENHRY, CDR2 SYGVKD. The CDR3 DNA reads TGTGCCATCAGTGATAGGGTTGGAGTAGCGGTTCTCAATGAGCAGTTCTTC. Amino acid sequence: CAISDRVGVAVLNEQFF.

This clonotype was seen only a few times. At one end, the junction sequence differs from germline, possibly due to a read error. The chain combines TRBV7-9 with TRBJ2-1, with 14 bases fitting TRBD2. The CDR3 has 17 residues. Germline CDR1 SEHNR, CDR2 FQNEAQ (reference sequence). CDR3 sequence (DNA): TGTGCCAGCAGGTTAGGCTCCGGGACTAGCGGGAGAAATGAGCAGTTCTTC. Protein product: CASRLGSGTSGRNEQFF.

In this sample, this clonotype turned up a few times. The chain recombines TRBV28 with TRBJ2-3; D is perhaps TRBD2 (5 bases). The ends were cut back, 5 bases at V and 1 base at J, with 13 bases in the middle. The CDR3 consists of 15 residues. Germline CDR1 reads MDHEN; CDR2 reads SYDVKM. CDR3 sequence: CASSPYYGGTDTQYF. The CDR3 nucleotides read TGTGCCAGCAGTCCATATTACGGGGGCACAGATACGCAGTATTTT.